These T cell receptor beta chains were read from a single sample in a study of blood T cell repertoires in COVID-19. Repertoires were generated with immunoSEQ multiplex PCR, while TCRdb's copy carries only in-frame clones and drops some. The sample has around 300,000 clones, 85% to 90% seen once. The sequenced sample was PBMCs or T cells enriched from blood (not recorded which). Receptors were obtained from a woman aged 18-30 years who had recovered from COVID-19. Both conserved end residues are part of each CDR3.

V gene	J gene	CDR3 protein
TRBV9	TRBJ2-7	CASSPRTSEVEQYF
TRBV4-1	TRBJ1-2	CASSPNRGDGYTF
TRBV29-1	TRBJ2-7	CSVGQGDGEQYF
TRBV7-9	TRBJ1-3	CASSRDSGNTIYF
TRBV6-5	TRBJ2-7	CASSYSSAGVAEQYF
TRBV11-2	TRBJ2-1	CASGRLRNEQFF
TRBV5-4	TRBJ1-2	CASSRWTGGKNYGYTF
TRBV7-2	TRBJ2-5	CASSSGGGVGETQYF
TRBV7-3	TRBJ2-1	CASSRAGDSTNEQFF
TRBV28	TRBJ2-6	CASSPITGYSSGANVLTF
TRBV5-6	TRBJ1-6	CASSEDVGQSSPLHF
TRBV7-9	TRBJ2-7	CASSLVATPYEQYF
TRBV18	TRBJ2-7	CASSRTTYEQYF
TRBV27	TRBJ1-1	CASSEQGRRTEAFF
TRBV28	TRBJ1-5	CAITPPDRAGQPQHF
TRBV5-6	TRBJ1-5	CASSLSQGANQPQHF
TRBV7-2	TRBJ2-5	CASSLVAGPFETQYF
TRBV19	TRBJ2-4	CASSTSSRGGSGATKNIQYF
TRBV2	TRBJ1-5	CASSPSWGQPSNQPQHF
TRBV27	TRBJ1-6	CASSPTGGGYNSPLHF
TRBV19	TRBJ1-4	CASSEVNEKLFF
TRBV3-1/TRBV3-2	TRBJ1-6	CASGGQSYNSPLHF
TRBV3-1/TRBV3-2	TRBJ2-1	CASSQVAGLTYNEQFF
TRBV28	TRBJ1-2	CASHKRRNYGYTF
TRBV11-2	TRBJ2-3	CASSIGTSGGSTDTQYF
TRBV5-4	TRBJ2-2	CASSLAQANTGELFF
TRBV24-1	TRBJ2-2	CATSDRDRGRTGELFF
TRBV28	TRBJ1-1	CASSSNPGQRNTEAFF
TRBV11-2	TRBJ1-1	CASSLSGSEAFF
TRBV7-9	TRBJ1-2	CASSGRGQGDGYTF
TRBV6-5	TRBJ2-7	CASRDRGRSYEQYF
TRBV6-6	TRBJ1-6	CASSLDPAGPSSSYNSPLHF
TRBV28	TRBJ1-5	CASRTTGGYSNQPQHF
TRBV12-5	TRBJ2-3	CASGPRQGTDTQYF
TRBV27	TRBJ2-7	CASSLSTRGHEQYF
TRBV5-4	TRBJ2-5	CASSSNNRGQETQYF
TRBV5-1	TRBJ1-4	CASSTGGSNEKLFF
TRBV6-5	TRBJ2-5	CASSSGGYQETQYF
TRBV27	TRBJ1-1	CASSWVSGNTEAFF
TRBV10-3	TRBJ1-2	CAISDRTGGGYTF
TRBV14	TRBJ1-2	CASSQDRPQGAYSLGGYTF
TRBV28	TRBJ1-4	CASSFFFSEKLFF